Detailed here is one T cell receptor beta chain. Antigen unknown. Per the authors' pipeline: Sequenced samples showed a median of around 96,000 TCRs each, with counts running from roughly 23,000 to 700,000. TCRdb redid the calling of the RACE reads with MiXCR, one entry per CDR3 protein. The V and J calls and clone size come from TCRdb's table, not from the authors' own analysis. The sample carries 350,000 to 400,000 distinct CDR3 sequences, 4.5% to 5.5% recorded once. This specimen belongs to a study of human T cells and chemical hapten exposure. Points from the study as a whole: The study found expanded TCRs formed significantly more large CDR3 similarity clusters than controls.

Time point of the sample: pre-sensitization, week 0. The sample's treatment: therapeutic diphenylcyclopropenone sensitization with weekly scalp DPC. In every case, blood was obtained before the patch test was applied. Non-pregnant alopecia patients aged 18 to 70, suitable for DPC therapy. Material: whole blood, obtained in connection with sensitization to the hapten diphenylcyclopropenone (DPC). This clonotype was sampled from a woman aged 45-60 years with alopecia areata. Some clones in this sample may be carry-over from other donors' samples.

The CDR3 DNA reads as TGTGCCACCAGCGACGGGACGGCCTACGAGCAGTACTTC. Its protein product is CATSDGTAYEQYF. V and J are TRBV15 and TRBJ2-7, with D perhaps given as TRBD1 or TRBD2 (5 bases each). CDR1 and CDR2 from the germline V gene are LNHNV and YYDKDF (reference sequence). V was cut by 5 bases and J by 2 bases, with 10 bases left in between. This CDR3 has 13 residues.